These T cell receptor beta chains were read from a single sample in a study of post-analysis software for immune sequencing data. TCRdb called the PCR reads again in MiXCR, with one record for every CDR3 protein. The sample holds roughly 800,000 distinct CDR3 sequences, roughly 30% seen once. The sample comprised blood. These receptor sequences come from a girl aged 5 to 17 with multiple sclerosis. CDR3s include the opening cysteine and the closing phenylalanine or tryptophan. D genes are given only for firm matches. The size of a clone is reported for some rows only, either as once, few or many, or as a class for expanded clones.

D gene,J gene,V gene,clone size,CDR3 protein,CDR3 DNA
TRBD1,TRBJ2-2,TRBV27,.,CASSLGTGFTGELFF,TGTGCCAGCAGTTTGGGGACAGGGTTCACCGGGGAGCTGTTTTTT
.,TRBJ1-2,TRBV7-9,.,CASSLSHLKDGYTF,TGTGCCAGCAGCTTATCTCACCTAAAGGATGGCTACACCTTC
TRBD1,TRBJ1-3,TRBV7-2,.,CASSLTGGSGNTIYF,TGTGCCAGCAGCCTAACAGGGGGCTCTGGAAACACCATATATTTT
TRBD1,TRBJ1-5,TRBV6-5,few,CASSDGQGGQPQHF,TGTGCCAGCAGTGACGGACAGGGGGGTCAGCCCCAGCATTTT
.,TRBJ2-2,TRBV20-1,few,CSARDFVRTNTGELFF,TGCAGTGCTAGAGATTTTGTGAGAACGAACACCGGGGAGCTGTTTTTT
TRBD1,TRBJ2-6,TRBV24-1,.,CATSDARQGRSGANVLTF,TGTGCCACCAGTGATGCCCGACAGGGGAGGTCTGGGGCCAACGTCCTGACTTTC
.,TRBJ1-6,TRBV20-1,.,CSARGVTGQQSSPLHF,TGCAGTGCTAGAGGGGTCACCGGGCAGCAAAGTTCACCCCTCCACTTT
.,TRBJ1-2,TRBV9,.,CASSPEAVYGYTF,TGTGCCAGCAGCCCCGAGGCAGTTTATGGCTACACCTTC
TRBD1,TRBJ2-1,TRBV29-1,.,CSVVRQGHNEQFF,TGCAGCGTTGTACGACAGGGACACAATGAGCAGTTCTTC
.,TRBJ1-1,TRBV7-9,.,CASSTEGLNTEAFF,TGTGCCAGCAGCACGGAAGGGCTCAACACTGAAGCTTTCTTT
.,TRBJ1-5,TRBV10-3,few,CAISESGTENQPQHF,TGTGCCATCAGTGAGTCTGGGACGGAGAATCAGCCCCAGCATTTT
.,TRBJ2-3,TRBV29-1,few,CSVGIGRTSTDTQYF,TGCAGCGTTGGAATCGGTAGAACGAGTACAGATACGCAGTATTTT
TRBD2,TRBJ2-1,TRBV28,few,CASLQAGGHNEQFF,TGTGCCAGCCTCCAAGCGGGAGGGCACAATGAGCAGTTCTTC
.,TRBJ1-5,TRBV5-6,.,CASSWGVAGQPQHF,TGTGCCAGCAGCTGGGGAGTGGCGGGACAGCCCCAGCATTTT
.,TRBJ1-2,TRBV5-1,.,CASSVQGRNYGYTF,TGCGCCAGCAGCGTCCAGGGTAGGAACTATGGCTACACCTTC
TRBD1,TRBJ2-7,TRBV5-1,few,CASRPDTGGSYEQYF,TGCGCCAGCAGGCCTGACACAGGGGGGTCCTACGAGCAGTACTTC
.,TRBJ2-7,TRBV7-2,many,CASSPSYEQYF,TGTGCCAGCAGCCCATCCTACGAGCAGTACTTC
.,TRBJ2-7,TRBV28,.,CASGPLTYEQYF,TGTGCCAGCGGACCCTTAACCTACGAGCAGTACTTC